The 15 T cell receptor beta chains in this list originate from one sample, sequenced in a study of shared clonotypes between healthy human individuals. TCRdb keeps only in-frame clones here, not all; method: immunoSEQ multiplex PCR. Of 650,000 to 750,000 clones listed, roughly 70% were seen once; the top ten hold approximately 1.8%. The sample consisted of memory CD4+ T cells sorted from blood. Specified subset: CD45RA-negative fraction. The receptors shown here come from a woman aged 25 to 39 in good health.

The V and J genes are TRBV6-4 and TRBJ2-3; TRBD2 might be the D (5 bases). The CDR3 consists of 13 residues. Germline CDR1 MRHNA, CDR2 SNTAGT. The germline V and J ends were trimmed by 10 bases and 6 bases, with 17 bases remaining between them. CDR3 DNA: TGTGCCACCGGGGATTCATTCCACGATACGCAGTATTTT. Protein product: CATGDSFHDTQYF.

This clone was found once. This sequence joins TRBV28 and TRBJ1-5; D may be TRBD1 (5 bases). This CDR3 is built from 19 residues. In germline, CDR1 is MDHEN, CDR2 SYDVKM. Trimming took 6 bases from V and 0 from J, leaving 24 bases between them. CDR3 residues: CASREGPGPDLYSNQPQHF. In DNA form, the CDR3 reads TGTGCCAGCAGGGAGGGTCCGGGACCGGATCTATATAGCAATCAGCCCCAGCATTTT.

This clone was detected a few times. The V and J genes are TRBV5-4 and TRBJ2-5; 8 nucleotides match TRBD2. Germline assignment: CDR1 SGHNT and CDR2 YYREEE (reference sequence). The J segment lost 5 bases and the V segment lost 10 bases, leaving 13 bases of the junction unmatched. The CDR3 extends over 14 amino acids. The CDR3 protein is CAVRTSGSGETQYF. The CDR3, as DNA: TGTGCCGTTAGAACCAGCGGGAGTGGGGAGACCCAGTACTTC.

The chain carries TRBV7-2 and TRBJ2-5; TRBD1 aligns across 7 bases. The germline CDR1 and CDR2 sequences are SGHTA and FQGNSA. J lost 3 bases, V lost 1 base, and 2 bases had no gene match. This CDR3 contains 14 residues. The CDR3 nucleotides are TGTGCCAGCAGCTTAGACAGGGGCGAAGAGACCCAGTACTTC. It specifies CASSLDRGEETQYF.

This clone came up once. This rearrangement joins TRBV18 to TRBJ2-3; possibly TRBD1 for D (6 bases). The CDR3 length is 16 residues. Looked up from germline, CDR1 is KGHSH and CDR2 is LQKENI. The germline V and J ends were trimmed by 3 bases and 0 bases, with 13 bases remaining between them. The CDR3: CASSPRQAISTDTQYF. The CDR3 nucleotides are TGTGCCAGCTCACCCAGACAGGCCATAAGCACAGATACGCAGTATTTT.

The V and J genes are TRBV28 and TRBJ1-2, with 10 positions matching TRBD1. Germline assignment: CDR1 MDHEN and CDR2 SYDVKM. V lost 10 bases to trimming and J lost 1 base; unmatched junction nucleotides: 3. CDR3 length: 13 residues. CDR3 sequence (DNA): TGTGCCATCCGGACAGGGGGTAACTATGGCTACACCTTC. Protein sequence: CAIRTGGNYGYTF.

The CDR3 reads CASSHSNGQGGAFF. As DNA, the CDR3 is TGTGCCAGCAGCCACTCTAATGGGCAGGGTGGGGCTTTCTTT. This chain joins TRBV28 and TRBJ1-1; the D gene is possibly TRBD1 (5 bases). Deletions cut 6 bases from V and 11 bases from J, with 22 bases between. This CDR3 spans 14 amino acids. CDR1 is MDHEN and CDR2 is SYDVKM in the germline V gene. Full variable domain (missing parts from reference TRBV28 and TRBJ1-1): DVKVTQSSRYLVKRTGEKVFLECVQDMDHENMFWYRQDPGLGLRLIYFSYDVKMKEKGDIPEGYSVSREKKERFSLILESASTNQTSMYLCASSHSNGQGGAFFGQGTRLTVV.

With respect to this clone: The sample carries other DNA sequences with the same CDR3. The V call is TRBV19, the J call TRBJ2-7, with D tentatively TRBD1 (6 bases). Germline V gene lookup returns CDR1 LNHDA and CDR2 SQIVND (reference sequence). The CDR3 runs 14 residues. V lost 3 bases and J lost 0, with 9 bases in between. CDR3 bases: TGTGCCAGTAGTATTACAGGGACCTCCTACGAGCAGTACTTC. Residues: CASSITGTSYEQYF.

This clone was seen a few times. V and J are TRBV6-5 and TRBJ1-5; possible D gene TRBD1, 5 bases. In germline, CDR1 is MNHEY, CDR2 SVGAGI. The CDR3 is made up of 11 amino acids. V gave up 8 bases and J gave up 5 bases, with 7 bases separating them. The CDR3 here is CASGHDQPQHF. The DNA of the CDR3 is TGTGCCAGCGGACACGATCAGCCCCAGCATTTT.

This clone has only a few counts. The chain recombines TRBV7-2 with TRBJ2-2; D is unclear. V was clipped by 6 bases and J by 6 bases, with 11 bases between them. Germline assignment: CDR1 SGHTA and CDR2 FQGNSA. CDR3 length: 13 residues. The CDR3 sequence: CASSPNIAGELFF. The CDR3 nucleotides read TGTGCCAGCAGTCCGAACATCGCCGGGGAGCTGTTTTTT.

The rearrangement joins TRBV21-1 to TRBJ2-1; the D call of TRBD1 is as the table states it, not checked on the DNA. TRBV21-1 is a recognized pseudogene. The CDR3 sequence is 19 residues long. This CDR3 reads CASSKVIVTGRGVRDEQFF. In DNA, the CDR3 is TGTGCCAGCAGCAAAGTAATTGTCACAGGGAGAGGGGTTAGGGATGAGCAGTTCTTC.

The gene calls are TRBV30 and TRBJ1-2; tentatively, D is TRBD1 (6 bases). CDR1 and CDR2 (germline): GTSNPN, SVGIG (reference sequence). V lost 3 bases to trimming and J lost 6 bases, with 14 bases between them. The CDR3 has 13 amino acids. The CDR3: CAWRQGPGDGYTF. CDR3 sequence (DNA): TGTGCCTGGAGACAGGGCCCGGGGGATGGCTACACCTTC.

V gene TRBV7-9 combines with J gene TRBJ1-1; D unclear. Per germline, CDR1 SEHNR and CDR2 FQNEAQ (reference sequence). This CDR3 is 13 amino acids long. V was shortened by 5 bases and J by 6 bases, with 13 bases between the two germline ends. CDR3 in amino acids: CASSRQSEAEAFF. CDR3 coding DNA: TGTGCCAGCAGCCGCCAAAGTGAGGCTGAAGCTTTCTTT.

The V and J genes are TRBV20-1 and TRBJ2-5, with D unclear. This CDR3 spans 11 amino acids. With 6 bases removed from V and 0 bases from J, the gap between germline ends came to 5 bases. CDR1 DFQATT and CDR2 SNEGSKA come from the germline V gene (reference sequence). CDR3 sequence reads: CSALYQETQYF. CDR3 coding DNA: TGCAGTGCCTTGTACCAAGAGACCCAGTACTTC.

The CDR3: CASSSGLQSAAFF. As DNA, the CDR3 is TGTGCCAGCAGCTCGGGACTTCAATCGGCCGCTTTCTTT. The rearrangement uses TRBV5-4 and TRBJ1-1, with a tentative D call TRBD1 (5 bases). CDR1 and CDR2 from the germline V gene are SGHNT and YYREEE (reference sequence). This CDR3 spans 13 amino acids. The ends were cut back, 3 bases at V and 11 bases at J, with 17 bases in the middle. Full variable domain (remainder filled in from reference TRBV5-4 and TRBJ1-1): ETGVTQSPTHLIKTRGQQVTLRCSSQSGHNTVSWYQQALGQGPQFIFQYYREEENGRGNFPPRFSGLQFPNYSSELNVNALELDDSALYLCASSSGLQSAAFFGQGTRLTVV.